This entry is about one T cell receptor beta chain. The data were obtained in a study of blood T cell repertoires in COVID-19. In germline, CDR1 is SGDLS, CDR2 YYNGEE. This CDR3 is 16 amino acids long. V was pared by 4 bases and J by 8 bases, with 22 bases between. Generated by immunoSEQ multiplex PCR, the TCRdb table keeps only in-frame clones and is missing some. The sample records hundreds of thousands of clones, roughly nine tenths being singletons. The specimen sequenced was PBMCs or T cells enriched from blood (not recorded which). The rearrangement joins TRBV9 to TRBJ2-1; D unclear. The sequence was obtained from a man in his thirties or forties who had recovered from COVID-19. CDR3 region: CASSLTWYAEVDEQFF. CDR3 DNA: TGTGCCAGCAGCCTCACCTGGTACGCCGAGGTGGATGAGCAGTTCTTC.